Below are 2 T cell receptor beta chains sequenced from a single sample in a study of T cell responses to AZD1222 COVID-19 vaccine (dated by TCRdb to the early 2020s). The sample's time point label, decoded: baseline before first vaccination. Libraries were prepared through the immunoSEQ multiplex PCR assay. TCRdb re-hosts the immuneACCESS table, in-frame sequences only. Its copies lack some clones; in the studies checked, an unresolved V gene accounts for under half of them, and the cause for the rest is not known. The sample contains about 180,000 clones, around nine tenths of them found a single time. The ten largest account for approximately 2.5% of the sample. The specimen comprised peripheral blood, sampled on day 0 of AZD1222 vaccination. These receptors all stem from an adult in good health.

Points on this clone: The same CDR3 is also encoded by other DNA sequences in this sample. The chain is built from TRBV18 and TRBJ1-5; D is undetermined. V was clipped by 0 bases and J by 7 bases, with 4 bases between them. This CDR3 is built from 12 residues. Germline V gives CDR1 KGHSH, CDR2 LQKENI. The CDR3 loop reads CASSPPGQPQHF. The CDR3, as DNA: TGTGCCAGCTCACCACCAGGGCAGCCCCAGCATTTT. The full variable domain, its missing parts supplied by reference TRBV18 and TRBJ1-5, is NAGVMQNPRHLVRRRGQEARLRCSPMKGHSHVYWYRQLPEEGLKFMVYLQKENIIDESGMPKERFSAEFPKEGPSILRIQQVVRGDSAAYFCASSPPGQPQHFGDGTRLSIL.

The V and J genes are TRBV6-5 and TRBJ1-4, with 12 bases lining up with TRBD1. This CDR3 comprises 16 residues. Germline values: CDR1 MNHEY, CDR2 SVGAGI. V shed 2 bases and J 8 bases; nucleotides not matched to a gene: 6. CDR3 sequence: CASSYTPGQGAEKLFF. Written as DNA, the CDR3 is TGTGCCAGCAGTTACACCCCGGGACAGGGGGCGGAAAAACTGTTTTTT.